This T cell receptor beta chain originates from a study of blood T cell repertoires in COVID-19. The overall study: Material from acute and convalescent COVID-19 was sourced from the United States, Italy and Spain.

Residents of approximately 25 US areas, aged roughly 18 to 95 years, made up the participants. Participants reported their clinical history, and cohort assignment relied on those reports. Sequencing was performed with immunoSEQ multiplex PCR; in TCRdb, only in-frame clones are kept and a portion is missing. This table holds approximately 220,000 clones, 83% found once. Input material: PBMCs or T cells enriched from blood (not recorded which). The source is a woman aged 45-60 years who had been exposed to COVID-19.

This chain's CDR3 is CATSRGSGSINQPQHF. The DNA of the CDR3 is TGTGCCACCAGCAGAGGGTCAGGCAGCATTAATCAGCCCCAGCATTTT. The genes are TRBV15 and TRBJ1-5; no definite D call. The V end lost 1 base, the J end lost 4 bases, and 14 bases lay between the germline ends. The CDR3 runs to 16 residues. Germline V gives CDR1 LNHNV, CDR2 YYDKDF (reference sequence).